A single sample is the source of the 16 T cell receptor beta chains below, sequenced in a study of cytomegalovirus exposure and HLA in healthy donors. 60 Vbeta and 13 Jbeta primers were used in PCR. The data were produced by immunoSEQ multiplex PCR, yet TCRdb's version contains in-frame clones alone and is incomplete. The sample carries 100,000 to 130,000 clones, 81% recorded once. Sequences were obtained from PBMCs. The receptors here all came from a man in his thirties or forties in good health and CMV-seronegative.

This chain links TRBV20-1 with TRBJ2-1, with D unresolved. This CDR3 comprises 10 residues. Trimming removed 7 bases at V and 5 bases at J, with 6 bases between. From germline, CDR1 is DFQATT and CDR2 SNEGSKA (reference sequence). As DNA, the CDR3 is TGCAGTGTAGCAGACAATGAGCAGTTCTTC. As protein: CSVADNEQFF.

V is TRBV7-3 and J is TRBJ1-2; 9 bases map to TRBD1. Trimming removed 6 bases from V and 5 bases from J; junction bases left unmatched: 4. CDR1 and CDR2 from the germline V gene are SGHTA and FQGTGA. The CDR3 spans 13 residues. CDR3 region: CASRPGTGYGYTF. CDR3 DNA: TGTGCCAGCAGGCCCGGGACAGGGTATGGCTACACCTTC. The entire variable domain, with the rest obtained from reference TRBV7-3 and TRBJ1-2, is as follows: GAGVSQTPSNKVTEKGKYVELRCDPISGHTALYWYRQSLGQGPEFLIYFQGTGAADDSGLPNDRFFAVRPEGSVSTLKIQRTERGDSAVYLCASRPGTGYGYTFGSGTRLTVV.

This clone was seen only a few times. The chain carries TRBV6-1 and TRBJ2-2, with TRBD2 matching over 9 bases. Germline V gives CDR1 MNHNS, CDR2 SASEGT. J gave up 5 bases and V 1 base, and 5 bases lay outside the gene matches. This CDR3 is 16 amino acids long. The CDR3 DNA follows: TGTGCCAGCAGTGAAGTAGCGGGAGTTGGAACCGGGGAGCTGTTTTTT. As protein: CASSEVAGVGTGELFF.

V usage is TRBV2 and J usage is TRBJ2-7; 12 positions agree with TRBD2. V was pared by 7 bases and J by 7 bases, with 8 bases of the junction left unmatched. CDR1 and CDR2 from the germline V gene are SNHLY and FYNNEI. The CDR3 runs to 14 residues. CDR3 DNA sequence: TGTGCCAGCAATCCCCTAGCGGGGGGGGAAGAGCAGTACTTC. Its protein product is CASNPLAGGEEQYF.

This sequence joins TRBV10-2 and TRBJ2-5; a possible D gene is TRBD1 (5 bases). Germline CDR1 reads WSHSY; CDR2 reads SAAADI. V was pared by 3 bases and J by 5 bases, with 16 bases between. This CDR3 has 15 residues. CDR3 amino acids: CASSDHGLGVETQYF. The DNA for the CDR3 is TGCGCCAGCAGTGATCACGGTCTAGGGGTGGAGACCCAGTACTTC.

The J gene is TRBJ1-1, the V gene TRBV5-4; 7 nucleotides line up with TRBD1. V shed 2 bases and J 0 bases; nucleotides not matched to a gene: 7. The V gene's germline CDR1 is SGHNT and CDR2 YYREEE (reference sequence). CDR3 length: 16 residues. The CDR3 sequence: CASSLKRQGMNTEAFF. In DNA form, the CDR3 reads TGTGCCAGCAGCTTAAAGAGACAGGGTATGAACACTGAAGCTTTCTTT.

The gene calls are TRBV30 and TRBJ1-6, with D unresolved. This CDR3 has 15 residues. In germline, CDR1 is GTSNPN, CDR2 SVGIG (reference sequence). V lost 1 base to trimming and J lost 6 bases, with 13 bases between them. CDR3 protein: CAWSGHTATNSPLHF. The CDR3 coding sequence is TGTGCCTGGAGTGGACACACCGCCACTAATTCACCCCTCCACTTT.

This chain links TRBV6-1 with TRBJ2-7; D remains ambiguous. Germline CDR1 and CDR2: MNHNS and SASEGT. V lost 4 bases and J lost 3, with 10 bases in between. The CDR3 covers 13 residues. The CDR3 coding sequence is TGTGCCAGCAGTGGAAAAACCTACTACGAGCAGTACTTC. The encoded protein is CASSGKTYYEQYF.

This clone was seen once. The chain combines TRBV30 with TRBJ2-1; 7 bases fit TRBD2. The V gene end was trimmed by 0 bases and the J gene end by 1 base; junction bases not matched to a gene: 3. This CDR3 region has 15 residues. Germline CDR1 and CDR2: GTSNPN and SVGIG (reference sequence). CDR3 in DNA: TGTGCCTGGAGTGTCATTAGCGGGTCCTACAATGAGCAGTTCTTC. This sequence encodes CAWSVISGSYNEQFF. Drawing the rest from reference TRBV30 and TRBJ2-1, the complete variable domain is SQTIHQWPATLVQPVGSPLSLECTVEGTSNPNLYWYRQAAGRGLQLLFYSVGIGQISSEVPQNLSASRPQDRQFILSSKKLLLSDSGFYLCAWSVISGSYNEQFFGPGTRLTVL.

This clone occurred once. V is TRBV7-9 and J is TRBJ2-2; D gene unclear. Germline V gene lookup returns CDR1 SEHNR and CDR2 FQNEAQ (reference sequence). V lost 9 bases, J lost 1 base, and 12 bases lay in between. The CDR3 consists of 14 residues. The CDR3 DNA sequence: TGTGCCAGTCCCTCCCCGGGGAACACCGGGGAGCTGTTTTTT. It yields the protein CASPSPGNTGELFF.

This chain uses TRBV6-1 with TRBJ1-5, with a weak D call TRBD1 (5 bases). The CDR3 sequence is 15 residues long. V was clipped by 3 bases and J by 3 bases, with 12 bases between them. The germline V gene encodes CDR1 MNHNS and CDR2 SASEGT. CDR3 region: CASSDFPTDNQPQHF. In nucleotides, the CDR3 is TGTGCCAGCAGTGATTTCCCGACAGACAATCAGCCCCAGCATTTT.

The chain combines TRBV9 with TRBJ1-3, with 10 bases fitting TRBD1. The CDR3 runs 19 residues. The V segment lost 4 bases and the J segment 4 bases; nucleotides outside the gene matches: 17. Germline V lookup: CDR1 SGDLS, CDR2 YYNGEE. The chain's CDR3 is CASSPRTGGDLQWGNTIYF. The CDR3 DNA follows: TGTGCCAGCAGCCCAAGGACAGGGGGGGACCTTCAGTGGGGAAACACCATATATTTT.

This clone was detected only once. The gene calls are TRBV29-1 and TRBJ1-2, with 7 bases identical to TRBD1. V lost 1 base and J lost 0; bases outside the gene matches: 2. The CDR3 runs to 14 residues. Germline-derived CDR1 and CDR2 are SQVTM and ANQGSEA. CDR3 protein: CSVEGQGANYGYTF. Written as DNA, the CDR3 is TGCAGCGTTGAAGGCCAGGGGGCTAACTATGGCTACACCTTC.

The rearrangement uses TRBV7-2 and TRBJ2-7; D is ambiguous. Germline CDR1 is SGHTA and CDR2 is FQGNSA. CDR3 length: 12 amino acids. V lost 1 base, J lost 6 bases, and 7 bases lay in between. For the CDR3, the DNA is TGTGCCAGCAGCTTAGATCTAAGCGAGCAGTACTTC. It yields the protein CASSLDLSEQYF.

V is TRBV23-1 and J is TRBJ1-4; tentative D call: TRBD1 (6 bases). TRBV23-1 is labeled an ORF, and its function is uncertain. Trimming removed 4 bases at V and 8 bases at J, with 14 bases between. This CDR3 spans 14 amino acids. The CDR3 nucleotides read TGCGCCAGCAGTCGGGGGCGTGGAGCCGAAAAACTGTTTTTT. Protein product: CASSRGRGAEKLFF.

The genes are TRBV7-9 and TRBJ2-1; maybe TRBD2 (6 bases). Germline assignment: CDR1 SEHNR and CDR2 FQNEAQ (reference sequence). CDR3 length: 14 amino acids. Trimming took off 10 bases at V and 6 bases at J, with 19 bases between the two ends. The CDR3 sequence is CATRGDGDGNEQFF. The CDR3 nucleotides read TGTGCCACACGCGGGGACGGGGATGGCAATGAGCAGTTCTTC. The whole variable domain, remainder taken from reference TRBV7-9 and TRBJ2-1, is DTGVSQNPRHKITKRGQNVTFRCDPISEHNRLYWYRQTLGQGPEFLTYFQNEAQLEKSRLLSDRFSAERPKGSFSTLEIQRTEQGDSAMYLCATRGDGDGNEQFFGPGTRLTVL.